This record looks at one T cell receptor beta chain sequence and its context. This entry comes from a study of OX40 agonist ivuxolimab in advanced cancers. Study summary: At 75% to 90% male, the cohort had a mean age of around 56 years, ranging from roughly 20 to 79.

TCRdb's table, derived via immunoSEQ multiplex PCR, lists solely in-frame clones and lacks some. The profile shows roughly 26,000 clones, roughly 70% of them singletons. Autoimmune disease history or systemic immunosuppression excluded patients. This CDR3 is built from 18 residues. V lost 4 bases, J lost 1 base, and 12 bases stayed unmatched. The V gene's germline CDR1 is SGHDT and CDR2 YYEEEE. This TCR derives from an adult with an advanced solid tumor such as melanoma, head and neck, liver or kidney cancer. The starting material was CD4+ or CD8+ T cells sorted from blood, obtained in a trial of the OX40 agonist ivuxolimab. This chain links TRBV5-6 with TRBJ1-5; 9 positions match TRBD1. CDR3 nucleotide sequence: TGTGCCAGCAGCATTGGGACAGGGAAGGGCGGGAGCAATCAGCCCCAGCATTTT. Translating gives CASSIGTGKGGSNQPQHF.